Included here is one T cell receptor beta chain sequence, with context. Its antigen is unidentified. The sample comes from a study of cytomegalovirus exposure and HLA in healthy donors. Study background: An earlier analysis found roughly 110 million unique TCR beta sequences from roughly 170 million T cells. The study, taken as a whole, reports: Later, TCR association rates were found to vary by HLA locus, highest for DRB1 and lowest for HLA-C. It was only CMV serostatus that was available as immune exposure information.

The PCR used 60 Vbeta and 13 Jbeta primers. Sequenced by immunoSEQ multiplex PCR; TCRdb stores in-frame clones only, minus some. This sample has about 94,000 clones, with about 80% found just once. Germline V lookup: CDR1 GTSNPN, CDR2 SVGIG (reference sequence). This CDR3 is 15 amino acids long. V dropped 1 base and J dropped 6; count of bases not matched to a gene: 6. The specimen sequenced was PBMCs. The source is a woman in her sixties or seventies in good health and CMV-seronegative. V gene TRBV30 combines with J gene TRBJ1-5; 10 bases agree with TRBD1. The CDR3 region is CAWSEGQGSVQPQHF. The CDR3 region has the DNA TGTGCCTGGAGTGAGGGACAGGGGTCTGTTCAGCCCCAGCATTTT. The full variable domain, rest sourced from reference TRBV30 and TRBJ1-5, is SQTIHQWPATLVQPVGSPLSLECTVEGTSNPNLYWYRQAAGRGLQLLFYSVGIGQISSEVPQNLSASRPQDRQFILSSKKLLLSDSGFYLCAWSEGQGSVQPQHFGDGTRLSIL.